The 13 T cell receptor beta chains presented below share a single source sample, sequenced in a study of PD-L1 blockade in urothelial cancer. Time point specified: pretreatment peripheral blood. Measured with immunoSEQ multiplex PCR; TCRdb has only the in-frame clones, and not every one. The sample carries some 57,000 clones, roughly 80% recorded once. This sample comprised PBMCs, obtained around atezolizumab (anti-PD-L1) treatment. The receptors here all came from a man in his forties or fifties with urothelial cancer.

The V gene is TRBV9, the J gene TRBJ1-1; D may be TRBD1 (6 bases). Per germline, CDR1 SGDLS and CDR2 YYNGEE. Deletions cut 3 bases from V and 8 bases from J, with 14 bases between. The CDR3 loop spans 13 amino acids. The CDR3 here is CASSGVGASEAFF. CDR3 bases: TGTGCCAGCAGCGGAGTGGGGGCCTCAGAAGCTTTCTTT.

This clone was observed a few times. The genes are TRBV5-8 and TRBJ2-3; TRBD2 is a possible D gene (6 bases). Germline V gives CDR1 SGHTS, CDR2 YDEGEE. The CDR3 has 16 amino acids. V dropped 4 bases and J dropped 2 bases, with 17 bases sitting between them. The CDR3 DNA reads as TGTGCCAGCAGCCCGTGGGGCGGGAAATCCACAGATACGCAGTATTTT. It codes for CASSPWGGKSTDTQYF.

The CDR3 bases are TGCGCCAGCAGTGAGTCGACTGCAGATACGCAGTATTTT. As protein: CASSESTADTQYF. The genes are TRBV10-1 and TRBJ2-3; the D is unclear. This CDR3 region has 13 residues. In germline, CDR1 is WNHNN, CDR2 SYGVQD (reference sequence). V was pared by 0 bases and J by 4 bases, with 5 bases between.

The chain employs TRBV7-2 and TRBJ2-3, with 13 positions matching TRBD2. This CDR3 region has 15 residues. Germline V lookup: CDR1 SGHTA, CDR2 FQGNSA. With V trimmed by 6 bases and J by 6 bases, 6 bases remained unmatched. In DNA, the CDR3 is TGTGCCAGCAGTCGGACTAGCGGGGGTCGGGATACGCAGTATTTT. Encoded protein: CASSRTSGGRDTQYF.

The CDR3 nucleotides read TGTGCCAGCAGTCCCCGACAGGGGTTCTCTGGAAACACCATATATTTT. This translates into CASSPRQGFSGNTIYF. The chain couples TRBV27 to TRBJ1-3; 8 nucleotides agree with TRBD1. The CDR3 is 16 residues long. Per the germline V gene, CDR1 is MNHEY and CDR2 is SMNVEV (reference sequence). V was pared by 5 bases and J by 0 bases, with 6 bases of the junction left unmatched.

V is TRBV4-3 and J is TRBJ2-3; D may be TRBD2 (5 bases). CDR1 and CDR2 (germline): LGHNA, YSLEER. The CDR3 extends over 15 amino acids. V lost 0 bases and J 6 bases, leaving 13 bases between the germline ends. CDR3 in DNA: TGCGCCAGCAGCCAAGAGGTGGACTTGTACGATACGCAGTATTTT. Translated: CASSQEVDLYDTQYF.

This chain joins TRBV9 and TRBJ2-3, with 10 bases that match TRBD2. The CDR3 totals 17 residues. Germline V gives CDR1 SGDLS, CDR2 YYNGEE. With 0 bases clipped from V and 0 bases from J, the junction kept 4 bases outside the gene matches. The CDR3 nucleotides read TGTGCCAGCAGCGTAGTAACTAGCGGGGAGAGCACAGATACGCAGTATTTT. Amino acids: CASSVVTSGESTDTQYF.

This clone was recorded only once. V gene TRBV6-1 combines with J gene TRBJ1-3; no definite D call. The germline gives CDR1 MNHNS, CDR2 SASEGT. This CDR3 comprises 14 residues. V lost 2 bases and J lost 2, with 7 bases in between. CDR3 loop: CASSESTAGNTIYF. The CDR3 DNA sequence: TGTGCCAGCAGTGAATCTACGGCTGGAAACACCATATATTTT.

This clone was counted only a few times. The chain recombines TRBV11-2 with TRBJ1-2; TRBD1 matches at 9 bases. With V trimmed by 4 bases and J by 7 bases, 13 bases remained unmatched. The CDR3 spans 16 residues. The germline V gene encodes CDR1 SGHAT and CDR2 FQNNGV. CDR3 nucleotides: TGTGCCAGCAGCTCTTCGGACAGGGGCGCCGCCTCTGGCTACACCTTC. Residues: CASSSSDRGAASGYTF.

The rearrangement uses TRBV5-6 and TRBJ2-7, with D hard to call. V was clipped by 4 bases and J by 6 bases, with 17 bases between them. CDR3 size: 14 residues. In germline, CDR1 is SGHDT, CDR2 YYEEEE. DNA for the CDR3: TGTGCCAGCAGCACGACCCAGCGAAGAAGCGAGCAGTACTTC. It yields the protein CASSTTQRRSEQYF.

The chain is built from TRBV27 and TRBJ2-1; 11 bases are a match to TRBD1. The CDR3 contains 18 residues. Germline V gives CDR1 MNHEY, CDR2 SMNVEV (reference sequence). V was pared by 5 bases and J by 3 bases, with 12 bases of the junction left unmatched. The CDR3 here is CASSPDIDGTGGYNEQFF. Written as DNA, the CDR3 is TGTGCCAGCAGTCCCGATATCGACGGGACAGGGGGCTACAATGAGCAGTTCTTC.

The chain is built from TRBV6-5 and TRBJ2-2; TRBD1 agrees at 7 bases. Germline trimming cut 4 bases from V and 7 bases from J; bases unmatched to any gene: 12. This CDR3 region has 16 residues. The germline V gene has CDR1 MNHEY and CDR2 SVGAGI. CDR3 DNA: TGTGCCAGCAGTTTCATAGGACAGGTTTCGGTCGGGGAGCTGTTTTTT. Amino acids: CASSFIGQVSVGELFF.

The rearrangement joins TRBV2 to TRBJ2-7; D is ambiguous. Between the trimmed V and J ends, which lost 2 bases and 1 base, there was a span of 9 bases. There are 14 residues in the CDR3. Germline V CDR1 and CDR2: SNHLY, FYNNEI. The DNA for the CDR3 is TGTGCCAGCAGTGAAAGAGCCGGTTCCTACGAGCAGTACTTC. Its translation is CASSERAGSYEQYF.